Included here is one T cell receptor (beta chain) sequence, with context. The antigen is undetermined. There are 13 residues in the CDR3. CDR1 and CDR2 from the germline V gene are LNHDA and SQIVND (reference sequence). V was shortened by 11 bases and J by 5 bases, with 16 bases between the two germline ends. The source of the sample is a study of T cell responses to AZD1222 COVID-19 vaccine. Repertoires were generated with immunoSEQ multiplex PCR, while TCRdb's copy carries only in-frame clones and drops some. This table has about 110,000 clones, over 75% appearing once. Study-level results: Researchers took repertoire samples only after the peak T cell response had come. Reportedly, close to half of spike-specific TCRs are directed against unmutated variant regions.

This receptor was obtained from an adult in good health. Here the sequenced sample was peripheral blood, taken on day 0 of AZD1222 vaccination. This sequence joins TRBV19 and TRBJ1-5; the D gene is possibly TRBD1 (5 bases). CDR3 protein: CARNLGGDQPQHF. CDR3 nucleotide sequence: TGTGCCCGAAACCTCGGGGGGGATCAGCCCCAGCATTTT.